This entry lists 16 T cell receptor beta chains sequenced from one sample in a study of shared clonotypes between healthy human individuals. TCRdb keeps only in-frame clones here, not all; method: immunoSEQ multiplex PCR. The table records millions of clones, 85% to 95% of them present only once. Material for sequencing was naive CD4+ T cells sorted from blood. Subset noted: CD45RA+ positively selected. All receptors come from a man aged 18-30 years in good health.

This clone was seen a few times. V usage is TRBV19 and J usage is TRBJ1-1, with D possibly being TRBD1 (6 bases). CDR1 and CDR2 (germline): LNHDA, SQIVND (reference sequence). V lost 4 bases, J lost 1 base, and 10 bases lay in between. There are 14 residues in the CDR3. CDR3 nucleotides: TGTGCCAGTAGTAACAGGGAGAGGAACACTGAAGCTTTCTTT. Residues: CASSNRERNTEAFF.

The chain couples TRBV19 to TRBJ2-4; 8 nucleotides agree with TRBD1. The CDR3 extends over 14 amino acids. V shed 1 base, J shed 4 bases, and the junction held 0 bases outside the gene matches. CDR1 is LNHDA and CDR2 is SQIVND in the germline V gene (reference sequence). The CDR3 DNA follows: TGTGCCAGTAGTATAGGGGACAGGAAAAACATTCAGTACTTC. Its protein product is CASSIGDRKNIQYF.

The J gene is TRBJ2-3, the V gene TRBV4-1, with 8 bases fitting TRBD2. The trim removed 8 bases at V and 3 bases at J, leaving 10 bases unmatched. Germline lookup yields CDR1 MGHRA and CDR2 YSYEKL. The CDR3 has 15 amino acids. The CDR3 DNA is TGCGCCAGCGGGGGGACTAGTTCGCTTACAGATACGCAGTATTTT. Translating it yields CASGGTSSLTDTQYF.

V is TRBV27 and J is TRBJ2-1; the D is unclear. The CDR3 runs to 18 residues. Trimming took off 0 bases at V and 0 bases at J, with 15 bases between the two ends. CDR1 is MNHEY, CDR2 SMNVEV, per germline (reference sequence). The CDR3 DNA sequence: TGTGCCAGCAGTTTATCCCTCGATCCTGGGAACTCCTACAATGAGCAGTTCTTC. It specifies CASSLSLDPGNSYNEQFF.

The table lists this clone with a count of one. The chain employs TRBV9 and TRBJ2-5, with a weak D call TRBD1 (6 bases). This CDR3 region has 15 residues. V dropped 2 bases and J dropped 5 bases, with 16 bases sitting between them. CDR1 is SGDLS and CDR2 is YYNGEE in the germline V gene. CDR3 region: CASSVNQGRRETQYF. The DNA of the CDR3 is TGTGCCAGCAGCGTCAATCAGGGGCGTCGGGAGACCCAGTACTTC.

The rearrangement links TRBV18 to TRBJ1-4, with D possibly being TRBD1 (5 bases). CDR3 length: 15 residues. Per germline, CDR1 KGHSH and CDR2 LQKENI. Trimming removed 5 bases from V and 11 bases from J, with 21 bases in between. The CDR3 protein is CASSTTGEQGVKLFF. Here the CDR3 DNA reads TGTGCCAGCTCAACCACCGGGGAACAAGGGGTGAAACTGTTTTTT.

The chain couples TRBV21-1 to TRBJ2-5; the table assigns TRBD1, which was not confirmed against the DNA. TRBV21-1 counts as a pseudogene. This CDR3 has 12 amino acids. Here the CDR3 DNA reads TGTGCCAGCAGCCCGAAGGGGAAGACCCAGTACTTC. As protein: CASSPKGKTQYF.

CDR3 in amino acids: CASRGSGGAYEQYF. CDR3 in DNA: TGTGCCAGCAGGGGGAGCGGGGGGGCCTACGAGCAGTACTTC. The chain is built from TRBV28 and TRBJ2-7; 10 bases align to TRBD2. The CDR3 length is 14 residues. CDR1 MDHEN and CDR2 SYDVKM come from the germline V gene. The ends lost 6 bases at V and 2 bases at J; junction bases unmatched: 4.

The rearrangement uses TRBV28 and TRBJ2-2; possibly TRBD1 for D (5 bases). The V end was cut by 5 bases, the J end by 1 base, with 11 bases between. Germline-derived CDR1 and CDR2 are MDHEN and SYDVKM. There are 15 residues in the CDR3. CDR3 nucleotide sequence: TGTGCCAGCAGTCGCGACAGCCTGAACACCGGGGAGCTGTTTTTT. This translates into CASSRDSLNTGELFF. The whole variable domain, remainder taken from reference TRBV28 and TRBJ2-2, is DVKVTQSSRYLVKRTGEKVFLECVQDMDHENMFWYRQDPGLGLRLIYFSYDVKMKEKGDIPEGYSVSREKKERFSLILESASTNQTSMYLCASSRDSLNTGELFFGEGSRLTVL.

V and J are TRBV10-2 and TRBJ2-3; D may be TRBD2 (6 bases). The CDR3 is made up of 15 amino acids. The germline CDR1 and CDR2 sequences are WSHSY and SAAADI. The V end lost 5 bases, the J end lost 4 bases, and 16 bases lay between the germline ends. In nucleotides, the CDR3 is TGCGCCAGCAGTCGAGAGGAGGGAAGTGCAGATACGCAGTATTTT. Translating gives CASSREEGSADTQYF.

This clone was seen only a few times. Other nucleotide sequences in the sample specify the same CDR3. The rearrangement joins TRBV18 to TRBJ2-7, with unresolved D. The CDR3 length is 12 residues. The V gene lost 3 bases and the J gene lost 3 bases, with 6 bases spanning the gap. CDR1 is KGHSH and CDR2 is LQKENI in the germline V gene. Here the CDR3 reads CASSPQDYEQYF. For the CDR3, the DNA is TGTGCCAGCTCACCCCAGGACTACGAGCAGTACTTC.

The V gene is TRBV19, the J gene TRBJ1-6, with a tentative D call TRBD1 (6 bases). V shed 6 bases and J shed 5 bases, with 20 bases lying between them. The length of the CDR3 is 17 residues. CDR1 is LNHDA, CDR2 SQIVND, per germline (reference sequence). For the CDR3, the DNA is TGTGCCAGTAGGCCTCGACAGGTTCTCTCAGATAATTCACCCCTCCACTTT. It translates to CASRPRQVLSDNSPLHF.

This sequence joins TRBV5-4 and TRBJ1-6, with TRBD1 matching over 8 bases. CDR3 length: 16 residues. With V trimmed by 4 bases and J by 4 bases, 7 bases remained unmatched. Germline values: CDR1 SGHNT, CDR2 YYREEE (reference sequence). CDR3 loop: CASSREGQAYNSPLHF. CDR3 nucleotide sequence: TGTGCCAGCAGCCGGGAGGGACAGGCATATAATTCACCCCTCCACTTT.

As to this clone: At the DNA level, this CDR3 is encoded by other sequences in the same sample as well. This chain links TRBV7-2 with TRBJ1-5; D unclear. The CDR3 length is 14 residues. CDR1 is SGHTA, CDR2 FQGNSA, per germline. Between the trimmed V and J ends, which lost 5 bases and 0 bases, there was a span of 8 bases. CDR3 region: CASSPRDSNQPQHF. DNA of the CDR3: TGTGCCAGCAGCCCGAGGGATAGCAATCAGCCCCAGCATTTT.

This chain connects TRBV6-1 to TRBJ1-1, with D hard to call. From germline, CDR1 is MNHNS and CDR2 SASEGT. CDR3 length: 14 amino acids. Trimming cost V 3 bases and J 4 bases, with 12 bases left between them. CDR3 bases: TGTGCCAGCAGTGATTTATTGTGGGTCACTGAAGCTTTCTTT. It specifies CASSDLLWVTEAFF.

The CDR3 DNA reads as TGTGCCAGCAGAGATCATAGCGGGGGGACCGACAATGAGCAGTTCTTC. It specifies CASRDHSGGTDNEQFF. V gene TRBV2 combines with J gene TRBJ2-1; 10 positions match TRBD2. Germline V gene data show CDR1 as SNHLY and CDR2 as FYNNEI. V lost 6 bases to trimming and J lost 5 bases; unmatched junction nucleotides: 10. The CDR3 consists of 16 residues.